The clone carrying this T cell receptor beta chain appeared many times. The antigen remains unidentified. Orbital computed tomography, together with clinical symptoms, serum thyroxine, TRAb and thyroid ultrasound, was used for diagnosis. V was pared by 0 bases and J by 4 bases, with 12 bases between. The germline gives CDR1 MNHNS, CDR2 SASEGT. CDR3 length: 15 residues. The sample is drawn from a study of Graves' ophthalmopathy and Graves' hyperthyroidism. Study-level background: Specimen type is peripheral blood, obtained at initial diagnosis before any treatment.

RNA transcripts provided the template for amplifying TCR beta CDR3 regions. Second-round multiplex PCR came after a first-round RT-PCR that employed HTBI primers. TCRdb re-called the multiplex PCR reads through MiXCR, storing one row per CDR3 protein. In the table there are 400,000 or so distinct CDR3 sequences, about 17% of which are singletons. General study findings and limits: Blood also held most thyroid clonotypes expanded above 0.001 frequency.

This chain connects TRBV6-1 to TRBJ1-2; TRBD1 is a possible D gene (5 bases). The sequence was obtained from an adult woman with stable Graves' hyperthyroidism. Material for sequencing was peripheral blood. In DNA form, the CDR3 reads TGTGCCAGCAGTGAAGCGTGGGGCGCCGGCTATGGCTACACCTTC. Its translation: CASSEAWGAGYGYTF.